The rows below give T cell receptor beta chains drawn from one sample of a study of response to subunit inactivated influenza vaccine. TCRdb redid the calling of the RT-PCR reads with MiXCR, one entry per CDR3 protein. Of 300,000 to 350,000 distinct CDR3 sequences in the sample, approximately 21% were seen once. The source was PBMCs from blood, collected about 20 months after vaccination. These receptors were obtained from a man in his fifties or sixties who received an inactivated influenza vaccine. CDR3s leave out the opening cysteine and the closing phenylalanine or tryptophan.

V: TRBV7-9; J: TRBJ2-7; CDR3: ASSLDEGPYEQY
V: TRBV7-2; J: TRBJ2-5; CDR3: ASSIMMSETQY
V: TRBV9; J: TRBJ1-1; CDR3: ASSTTRVGEAF
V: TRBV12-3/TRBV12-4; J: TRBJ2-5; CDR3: ASSLSSSRTQY
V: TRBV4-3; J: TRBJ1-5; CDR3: ASSRNRGSGQPQH
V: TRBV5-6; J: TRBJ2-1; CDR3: ASSPLTGQYNEQF
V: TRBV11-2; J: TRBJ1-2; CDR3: ASRSGRVKNGYT
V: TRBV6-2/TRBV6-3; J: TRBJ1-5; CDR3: ASSPGHYYSNQPQH
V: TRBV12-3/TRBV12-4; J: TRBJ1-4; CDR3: ASSLDDSGGEKLF
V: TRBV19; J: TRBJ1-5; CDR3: ASSIGTGDFQPQH
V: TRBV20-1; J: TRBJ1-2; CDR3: SAPRDSDYGYT
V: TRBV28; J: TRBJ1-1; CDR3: ASSLSTVNTEAF
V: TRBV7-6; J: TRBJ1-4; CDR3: ASKTGAVATNEKLF
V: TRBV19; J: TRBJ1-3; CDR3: ASTPDPLGTGNTIY
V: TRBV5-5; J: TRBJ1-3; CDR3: ASSQPGRTGNTIY
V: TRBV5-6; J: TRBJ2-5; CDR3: ASSSRKRTPQETQY
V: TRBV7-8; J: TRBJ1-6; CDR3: ASSPGIDSPLH
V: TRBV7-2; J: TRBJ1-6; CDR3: ASSPTGTALKPLH
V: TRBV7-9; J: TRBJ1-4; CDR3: ASSFGTGRGEKLF
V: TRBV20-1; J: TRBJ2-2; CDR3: SARDWNTGELF
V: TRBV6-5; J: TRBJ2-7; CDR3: ASSYDRLGGARNEQY
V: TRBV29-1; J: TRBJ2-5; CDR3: SVRDSYGETQY
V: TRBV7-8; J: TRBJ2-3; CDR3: ASSLAGQLTDTQY
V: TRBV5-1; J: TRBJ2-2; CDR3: ASSPGGSTGELF
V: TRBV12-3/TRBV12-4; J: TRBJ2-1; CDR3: ASSWEGDGYNEQF
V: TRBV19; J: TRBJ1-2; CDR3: ASKRAGYGYT
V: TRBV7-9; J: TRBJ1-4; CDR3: ASSFQGPNEKLF
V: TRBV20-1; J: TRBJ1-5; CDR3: SAGRVRNQPQH
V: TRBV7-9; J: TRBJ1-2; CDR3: ASSLAGSGYT
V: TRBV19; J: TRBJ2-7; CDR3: ASSMGILSYEQY
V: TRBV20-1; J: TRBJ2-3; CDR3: SARRTAAGDTQY
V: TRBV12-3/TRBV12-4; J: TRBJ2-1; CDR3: ASSLLAGGVHNEQF
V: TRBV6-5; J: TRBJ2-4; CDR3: ASSYSRGAKNIQY
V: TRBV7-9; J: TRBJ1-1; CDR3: ASSSPRTGNTEAF
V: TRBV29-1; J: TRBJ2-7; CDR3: SVLTGTYEQY
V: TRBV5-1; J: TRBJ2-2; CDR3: ASSESFGELF
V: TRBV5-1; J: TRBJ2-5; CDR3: ASSAAPSGRSNQETQY
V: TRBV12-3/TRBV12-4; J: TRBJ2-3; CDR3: ASSLGGLATDTQY
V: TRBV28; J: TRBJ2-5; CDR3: ASSFTAGGETQY
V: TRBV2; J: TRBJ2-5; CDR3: ASSSGTPTETQY
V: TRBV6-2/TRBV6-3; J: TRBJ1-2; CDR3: ASSSDRLHGYT
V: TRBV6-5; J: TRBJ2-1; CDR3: ASSYAPAGASYNEQF
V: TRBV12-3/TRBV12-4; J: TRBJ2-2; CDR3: ASSFMGTGELF
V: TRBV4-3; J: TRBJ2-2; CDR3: ASSQFTVSHTGGELF
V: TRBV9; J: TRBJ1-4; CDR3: ASSVGKSTNEKLF
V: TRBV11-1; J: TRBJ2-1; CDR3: ASSLGLANHNEQF
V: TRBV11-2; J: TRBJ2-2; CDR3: ASSLGPRALF
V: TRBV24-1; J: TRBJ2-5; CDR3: ATSDRGPQETQY
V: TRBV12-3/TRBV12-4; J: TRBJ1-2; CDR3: ATAGINYGYT
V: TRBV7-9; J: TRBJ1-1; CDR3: ASSQRVGQAEAF
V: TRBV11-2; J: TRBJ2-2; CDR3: ASSTAGSTNTGELF
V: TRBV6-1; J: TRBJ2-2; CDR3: ASSGWAAYGGELF
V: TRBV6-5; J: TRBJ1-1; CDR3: ASSSTGKAEAF
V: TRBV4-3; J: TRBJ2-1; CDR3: ASSQALTHEQF
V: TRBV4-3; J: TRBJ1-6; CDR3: ASSSRSYNSPLH